The 20 T cell receptor beta chains given below trace back to one sample, sequenced in a study of PD-L1 blockade in urothelial cancer. Regarding time point: peripheral blood 6 weeks after treatment start. The data were produced by immunoSEQ multiplex PCR, yet TCRdb's version contains in-frame clones alone and is incomplete. In the table there are 80,000 to 95,000 clones, approximately 82% of which are singletons. The sequencing used PBMCs, collected around atezolizumab (anti-PD-L1) treatment. The receptor set was obtained from an older man with urothelial cancer.

The chain uses TRBV5-4 and TRBJ2-1, with 7 bases matching TRBD2. Germline values: CDR1 SGHNT, CDR2 YYREEE (reference sequence). The CDR3 is made up of 14 amino acids. V shed 1 base, J shed 5 bases, and the junction held 3 bases outside the gene matches. CDR3 in DNA: TGTGCCAGCAGCTTGTCCCTAGCGGACAATGAGCAGTTCTTC. Protein: CASSLSLADNEQFF. The whole variable domain, remainder taken from reference TRBV5-4 and TRBJ2-1, is ETGVTQSPTHLIKTRGQQVTLRCSSQSGHNTVSWYQQALGQGPQFIFQYYREEENGRGNFPPRFSGLQFPNYSSELNVNALELDDSALYLCASSLSLADNEQFFGPGTRLTVL.

V and J are TRBV28 and TRBJ2-6, with 8 bases that match TRBD1. The V segment lost 6 bases and the J segment 0 bases; nucleotides outside the gene matches: 7. There are 17 residues in the CDR3. CDR1 is MDHEN and CDR2 is SYDVKM in the germline V gene. This chain's CDR3 is CASRAGTGFSGANVLTF. For the CDR3, the DNA is TGTGCCAGCAGGGCCGGGACAGGTTTCTCTGGGGCCAACGTCCTGACTTTC.

The rearrangement links TRBV28 to TRBJ1-2; 7 bases line up with TRBD1. The CDR3 is 12 residues long. V dropped 8 bases and J dropped 1; count of bases not matched to a gene: 1. CDR1 is MDHEN, CDR2 SYDVKM, per germline. The CDR3 bases are TGTGCCAGCCAGGGGGATAACTATGGCTACACCTTC. This encodes CASQGDNYGYTF.

Ten or more counts support this clone. At one end, the junction sequence differs from germline, possibly due to a read error. The rearrangement uses TRBV7-7 and TRBJ2-1; D possibly corresponds to TRBD1 (6 bases). The CDR3 consists of 13 residues. Germline assignment: CDR1 SSHAT and CDR2 FNYEAQ (reference sequence). The CDR3 region has the DNA TGTGCTAGCAGCTTTGGGGGCGGGAATGAGCAGTTCTTC. Its protein is CASSFGGGNEQFF.

V usage is TRBV14 and J usage is TRBJ1-1; D not certain. Germline V gene sequence: CDR1 SGHDN, CDR2 FVKESK. This CDR3 has 15 amino acids. Trimming removed 1 base at V and 0 bases at J, with 9 bases between. CDR3 in DNA: TGTGCCAGCAGCCAAGTATATGTTATGAACACTGAAGCTTTCTTT. Amino acid sequence: CASSQVYVMNTEAFF.

This clone was seen a single time. CDR3 protein: CASSQEGQGAHRNGYTF. CDR3 DNA sequence: TGCGCCAGCAGCCAGGAGGGACAGGGGGCGCATAGGAATGGCTACACCTTC. This chain joins TRBV4-1 and TRBJ1-2; 12 nucleotides line up with TRBD1. V was pared by 3 bases and J by 6 bases, with 11 bases of the junction left unmatched. The length of the CDR3 is 17 residues. Germline CDR1 is MGHRA and CDR2 is YSYEKL.

This chain joins TRBV11-2 and TRBJ1-1, with 9 bases matching TRBD1. The germline gives CDR1 SGHAT, CDR2 FQNNGV. This CDR3 is built from 15 residues. V was clipped by 7 bases and J by 1 base; unmatched bases: 7. The CDR3 DNA is TGTGCCAGCATTACACTGGGACAGGGGAACACTGAAGCTTTCTTT. Residues: CASITLGQGNTEAFF.

The chain has TRBV15 and TRBJ2-5, with D possibly TRBD2 on 6 matching bases. Germline CDR1 LNHNV, CDR2 YYDKDF (reference sequence). The CDR3 consists of 15 residues. V dropped 0 bases and J dropped 5 bases, with 13 bases sitting between them. The CDR3: CATSRDPGSGETQYF. The CDR3 DNA reads as TGTGCCACCAGCAGAGATCCCGGGAGCGGGGAGACCCAGTACTTC.

DNA of the CDR3: TGCAGCGTCCGGGGTCACAATCAGCCCCAGCATTTT. Translated: CSVRGHNQPQHF. The chain carries TRBV29-1 and TRBJ1-5; no clear D gene. Germline loops: CDR1 SQVTM, CDR2 ANQGSEA. V lost 6 bases to trimming and J lost 3 bases, with 9 bases between them. This CDR3 contains 12 residues.

The chain carries TRBV7-2 and TRBJ2-3; 8 nucleotides align to TRBD2. In germline, CDR1 is SGHTA, CDR2 FQGNSA. Trimming cost V 7 bases and J 14 bases; bases outside gene matches: 14. There are 13 residues in the CDR3. As DNA, the CDR3 is TGTGCCAGCACTACTGGCCGGGAGGGCCCTCCGTATTTT. This encodes CASTTGREGPPYF.

Only a few counts were recorded for this clone. This chain uses TRBV6-1 with TRBJ1-1, with D maybe TRBD1 (6 bases). V gave up 8 bases and J gave up 4 bases, with 20 bases separating them. The CDR3 length is 15 residues. Germline CDR1 and CDR2: MNHNS and SASEGT. For the CDR3, the DNA is TGTGCCAGCCACTGGGGGCAGGGTATAAGCACTGAAGCTTTCTTT. The encoded protein is CASHWGQGISTEAFF.

The chain couples TRBV5-5 to TRBJ2-7, with TRBD1 identical over 8 bases. Germline V lookup: CDR1 SGHKS, CDR2 YYEKEE (reference sequence). The V and J ends lost 4 bases and 0 bases, in that order; junction bases with no gene match: 9. The CDR3 has 16 amino acids. Here the CDR3 reads CASSLSDRASSYEQYF. The CDR3 nucleotides read TGTGCCAGCAGCCTCTCGGACAGGGCGAGCTCCTACGAGCAGTACTTC. The variable domain in full, with the rest retrieved from reference TRBV5-5 and TRBJ2-7, is DAGVTQSPTHLIKTRGQQVTLRCSPISGHKSVSWYQQVLGQGPQFIFQYYEKEERGRGNFPDRFSARQFPNYSSELNVNALLLGDSALYLCASSLSDRASSYEQYFGPGTRLTVT.

The rearrangement links TRBV7-3 to TRBJ2-1, with D maybe TRBD2 (5 bases). V lost 5 bases and J lost 0, with 11 bases in between. This CDR3 has 15 residues. The germline gives CDR1 SGHTA, CDR2 FQGTGA. The CDR3 DNA follows: TGTGCCAGCAGCCTCACTAGAAGCTCCTACAATGAGCAGTTCTTC. Residues: CASSLTRSSYNEQFF.

This chain joins TRBV30 and TRBJ2-2; the D is unclear. The CDR3 length is 12 residues. Deletions cut 4 bases from V and 3 bases from J, with 6 bases between. Germline V CDR1 and CDR2: GTSNPN, SVGIG (reference sequence). This CDR3 is CAWKPYTGELFF. Written as DNA, the CDR3 is TGTGCCTGGAAGCCCTACACCGGGGAGCTGTTTTTT.

The genes are TRBV6-5 and TRBJ1-2; D uncertain. The CDR3 is made up of 14 amino acids. CDR1 and CDR2 from the germline V gene are MNHEY and SVGAGI. Trimming stripped 6 bases from V and 4 bases from J, with 15 bases between. The CDR3 protein is CASSPQASFYGYTF. In DNA, the CDR3 is TGTGCCAGCAGCCCCCAGGCCAGCTTCTATGGCTACACCTTC.

The V gene is TRBV28, the J gene TRBJ1-3; D gene unclear. Germline loops: CDR1 MDHEN, CDR2 SYDVKM. Deletions cut 3 bases from V and 0 bases from J, with 3 bases between. The CDR3 has 13 residues. CDR3 residues: CASSFGSGNTIYF. The DNA for the CDR3 is TGTGCCAGCAGTTTCGGCTCTGGAAACACCATATATTTT.

The chain's CDR3 is CASGPSGPDTEAFF. The CDR3 DNA sequence: TGTGCTAGTGGACCCTCGGGTCCGGACACTGAAGCTTTCTTT. The V and J genes are TRBV12-5 and TRBJ1-1; no clear D. The V end lost 6 bases, the J end lost 3 bases, and 14 bases lay between the germline ends. CDR3 length: 14 residues. CDR1 LGHNT and CDR2 FRNRAP come from the germline V gene.

The chain links TRBV5-6 to TRBJ1-2; D is unresolved. The V end lost 5 bases, the J end lost 1 base, and 9 bases lay between the germline ends. Germline V gene data show CDR1 as SGHDT and CDR2 as YYEEEE. This CDR3 spans 13 amino acids. The CDR3 here is CASRSGSNYGYTF. The CDR3, as DNA: TGTGCCAGCAGATCCGGGAGTAACTATGGCTACACCTTC.

In its sample, this clone was seen a few times. The chain employs TRBV4-2 and TRBJ2-1, with D tentatively TRBD1 (6 bases). V was trimmed by 1 base and J by 3 bases, leaving 10 bases between them. The CDR3 extends over 15 amino acids. Germline V CDR1 and CDR2: LGHNA, YNFKEQ. CDR3 protein: CASSQVRGRYNEQFF. The CDR3 DNA is TGTGCCAGCAGCCAAGTCAGGGGACGCTACAATGAGCAGTTCTTC.

Here the CDR3 DNA reads TGTGCCAGCAGAGACCGACTGACAGATACGCAGTATTTT. Translation: CASRDRLTDTQYF. The chain recombines TRBV6-5 with TRBJ2-3; D remains ambiguous. Germline V gene lookup returns CDR1 MNHEY and CDR2 SVGAGI. V lost 6 bases and J lost 3, with 10 bases in between. There are 13 residues in the CDR3.